A selection of T cell receptor beta chains follows, all from one sample in a study of T-cell reconstitution after alpha-beta-depleted transplantation in children. TCRdb re-called the PCR reads through MiXCR, storing one row per CDR3 protein. The sample shows some 290,000 distinct CDR3 sequences, 20% to 30% of them seen only once. The sample consisted of PBMCs, mostly from graft donor cells, taken 180 days after TCRalphabeta/CD19-depleted stem cell transplant. All receptors come from a male patient younger than 18 who had a stem cell transplant for acute lymphoblastic leukemia, so the T cells may come from the graft donor. CDR3s include the opening cysteine and the closing phenylalanine or tryptophan. A D gene is named only where the DNA matches it firmly. Clone size, where shown, is once, few, many, or a class for clones that have expanded.

j_call v_call clone_size d_call cdr3_nt cdr3_aa
TRBJ2-1 TRBV7-9 few TRBD2 TGTGCCAGCAGCTCCGGGACTAGGGACTCCTACAATGAGCAGTTCTTC CASSSGTRDSYNEQFF
TRBJ1-2 TRBV12-3/TRBV12-4 many - TGTGCCAGCAGTTTGGGAAACTATGGCTACACCTTC CASSLGNYGYTF
TRBJ1-4 TRBV9 - - TGTGCCAGCAGCGTAGTGGGCAGGGGAGATGAAAAACTGTTTTTT CASSVVGRGDEKLFF
TRBJ1-2 TRBV6-1 - - TGTGCCAGCACCAACCTCCGGGATCATTATGGCTACACCTTC CASTNLRDHYGYTF
TRBJ2-3 TRBV9 - - TGTGCCAGCAGCGTAGATACGACAGGTACCACAGATACGCAGTATTTT CASSVDTTGTTDTQYF
TRBJ2-6 TRBV6-1 many TRBD2 TGTGCCAGCAGATCCGGGGGGTCTGGGGCCAACGTCCTGACTTTC CASRSGGSGANVLTF
TRBJ1-1 TRBV20-1 - - TGCAGTGCTAGTTCGGGGGGGGGAGGGGTAACTGAAGCTTTCTTT CSASSGGGGVTEAFF
TRBJ2-1 TRBV7-6 - TRBD2 TGTGCCAGCAGCTTAGCCCCGATAGCGGGGCTTTACAATGAGCAGTTCTTC CASSLAPIAGLYNEQFF
TRBJ2-1 TRBV12-3/TRBV12-4 few TRBD2 TGTGCCAGCAGTCATTTACTAGCGGCTTACTCCTACAATGAGCAGTTCTTC CASSHLLAAYSYNEQFF
TRBJ2-1 TRBV27 - - TGTGCCAGCAGTTTTACAGGGAGGAATGAGCAGTTCTTC CASSFTGRNEQFF
TRBJ2-2 TRBV7-3 few - TGTGCCAGCAGCCTCGCTAGGGGAACCGGGGAGCTGTTTTTT CASSLARGTGELFF
TRBJ2-7 TRBV5-1 - TRBD2 TGCGCCAGCAGCTTGAATAGCGGGAGCTCCTACGAGCAGTACTTC CASSLNSGSSYEQYF
TRBJ2-7 TRBV20-1 - - TGCAGTGCTAAAGGGGGGGGAAACGAGCAGTACTTC CSAKGGGNEQYF
TRBJ1-2 TRBV10-3 - TRBD1 TGTGCCATCAGTCGACCGGGACAGGAGGACTATGGCTACACCTTC CAISRPGQEDYGYTF
TRBJ2-1 TRBV5-5 - TRBD2 TGTGCCAGCAGCTCGGGGGGGTCAAACAATGAGCAGTTCTTC CASSSGGSNNEQFF
TRBJ2-1 TRBV5-1 many - TGCGCCAGCAGCTTGGGCCCGACAGGTACTGGTGAGCAGTTCTTC CASSLGPTGTGEQFF
TRBJ2-6 TRBV5-1 - - TGCGCCAGCAGAATTGGACCCCTTAGGGCTGGGGCCAACGTCCTGACTTTC CASRIGPLRAGANVLTF
TRBJ2-7 TRBV15 few TRBD2 TGTGCCACCAGCAGAGACGGACTAGTCGGCTACGAGCAGTACTTC CATSRDGLVGYEQYF
TRBJ2-3 TRBV5-5 - TRBD1 TGTGCCAGCAGCCTCAGCACCGGGACAGGGTTAACAGATACGCAGTATTTT CASSLSTGTGLTDTQYF
TRBJ2-5 TRBV10-3 - TRBD2 TGTGCCATCAGTCCACTAGCGGGAGGGGTAGGGCAAGAGACCCAGTACTTC CAISPLAGGVGQETQYF
TRBJ2-7 TRBV10-3 - - TGTGCCATCAGTGAGTCTTCGCGCGCTGGAGGGTACTTC CAISESSRAGGYF
TRBJ2-3 TRBV4-2 - TRBD2 TGTGCCAGCAGCCAAGATAGGGCTAGCGGGAGTATGGGCGATACGCAGTATTTT CASSQDRASGSMGDTQYF
TRBJ2-3 TRBV24-1 - TRBD1 TGTGCCACCAGTGGGGGACAGGGGAGGGATACGCAGTATTTT CATSGGQGRDTQYF
TRBJ2-1 TRBV20-1 many TRBD2 TGCAGTGCTAAACGAGTGGGAGGGTCCTACAATGAGCAGTTCTTC CSAKRVGGSYNEQFF
TRBJ1-4 TRBV7-9 - TRBD1 TGTGCCAGCAATTACGGACAGGGGGACGAAAAACTGTTTTTT CASNYGQGDEKLFF
TRBJ1-5 TRBV5-1 - - TGCGCCAGCAGCTTACCGAGGGGCAATCAGCCCCAGCATTTT CASSLPRGNQPQHF
TRBJ2-3 TRBV5-6 - TRBD2 TGTGCCAGCAGCTTCTATCTACTAGCGGGAGGGCAAGATACGCAGTATTTT CASSFYLLAGGQDTQYF
TRBJ2-3 TRBV6-2/TRBV6-3 few - TGTGCCAGCAGTAAGAACCCGGGACTGATGTATAAGGATACGCAGTATTTT CASSKNPGLMYKDTQYF
TRBJ1-1 TRBV7-9 few TRBD1 TGTGCCAGCAGCCCCGGGACAGGGGCGGGGACTGAAGCTTTCTTT CASSPGTGAGTEAFF
TRBJ2-1 TRBV3-1 few - TGTGCCAGCAGCCGGGTCGTCCTTAGCTCCTACAATGAGCAGTTCTTC CASSRVVLSSYNEQFF
TRBJ1-1 TRBV10-3 few TRBD1 TGTGCCATCAGTACCGGGACAGGGAAGAACACTGAAGCTTTCTTT CAISTGTGKNTEAFF
TRBJ1-5 TRBV18 - TRBD1 TGTGCCAGCTGTAGGGACAGTAATCAGCCCCAGCATTTT CASCRDSNQPQHF
TRBJ1-2 TRBV12-3/TRBV12-4 - - TGTGCCAGCAGTTTTGGTAACTATGGCTACACCTTC CASSFGNYGYTF
TRBJ2-1 TRBV9 - - TGTGCCAGCAGCGTAGGTGATGAGCAGTTCTTC CASSVGDEQFF
TRBJ1-2 TRBV7-9 few TRBD1 TGTGCCAGCAGCTTGGCCACAGGGGCCTATGGCTACACCTTC CASSLATGAYGYTF
TRBJ2-3 TRBV7-2 - - TGTGCCAGCAGCTTGAAGGGGCTAATCACAGATACGCAGTATTTT CASSLKGLITDTQYF
TRBJ2-3 TRBV7-9 - - TGTGCCAGCAGCCGTTGGACAGACGGCACAGATACGCAGTATTTT CASSRWTDGTDTQYF
TRBJ1-5 TRBV10-3 - - TGTGCCATCAGTGATGCAGGGTCGGGTTATAGCAATCAGCCCCAGCATTTT CAISDAGSGYSNQPQHF
TRBJ2-7 TRBV12-3/TRBV12-4 - - TGTGCCAGCAGTCCAGGACCGTTTTTCTCCTACGAGCAGTACTTC CASSPGPFFSYEQYF
TRBJ1-4 TRBV11-2 - - TGTGCCAGCAGCTTGCGGAGTGGGACTAATGAAAAACTGTTTTTT CASSLRSGTNEKLFF
TRBJ2-7 TRBV12-3/TRBV12-4 - - TGTGCCAGCAGTTTGGATGGGGTACAATACGAGCAGTACTTC CASSLDGVQYEQYF
TRBJ2-7 TRBV20-1 - TRBD2 TGCAGTGCTAGAGGCGGGGGACTCCCTAGTCACGAGCAGTACTTC CSARGGGLPSHEQYF
TRBJ2-7 TRBV12-3/TRBV12-4 - TRBD1 TGTGCCAGCAGTTTGGACAGGTTCTACGAGCAGTACTTC CASSLDRFYEQYF
TRBJ1-5 TRBV18 few - TGTGCCAGCTCACCCGAAGGAGGCAATCAGCCCCAGCATTTT CASSPEGGNQPQHF
TRBJ1-5 TRBV4-2 few - TGTGCCAGCAGCCAAGGGACGGGTTTAAATCAGCCCCAGCATTTT CASSQGTGLNQPQHF
TRBJ1-6 TRBV9 few - TGTGCCAGCAGCGTAGGGGGGTCCTATAATTCACCCCTCCACTTT CASSVGGSYNSPLHF
TRBJ1-1 TRBV20-1 few - TGCAGTGCCGTGGACAGTTTGAACACTGAAGCTTTCTTT CSAVDSLNTEAFF
TRBJ2-2 TRBV28 - TRBD2 TGTGCCAGCAGTCCAAACTGGGCGGGAGAAGGTACCGGGGAGCTGTTTTTT CASSPNWAGEGTGELFF
TRBJ2-5 TRBV6-5 few TRBD2 TGTGCCAGCAGTTCCGCGGGGGTGGTGAAACAAGAGACCCAGTACTTC CASSSAGVVKQETQYF
TRBJ2-7 TRBV27 many TRBD2 TGTGCCAGCAGTTTCGGGACTACATCCTACGAGCAGTACTTC CASSFGTTSYEQYF
TRBJ2-3 TRBV3-1 - TRBD2 TGTGCCAGCAGCCAAGTCATGCGGGGGGCGGATACGCAGTATTTT CASSQVMRGADTQYF
TRBJ1-2 TRBV10-3 - TRBD1 TGTGCCACTCCGACAGGGGGTCCCCTCGGAAACTATGGCTACACCTTC CATPTGGPLGNYGYTF
TRBJ2-1 TRBV3-1 - - TGTGCCAGCAGCAACCACCTGCGCACGGGCCCAAACAATGAGCAGTTCTTC CASSNHLRTGPNNEQFF
TRBJ2-1 TRBV5-1 - - TGCGCCAGCAGCTTGGCTGGGGGGCTGGGGGCGGCGGGTCGCTACAATGAGCAGTTCTTC CASSLAGGLGAAGRYNEQFF